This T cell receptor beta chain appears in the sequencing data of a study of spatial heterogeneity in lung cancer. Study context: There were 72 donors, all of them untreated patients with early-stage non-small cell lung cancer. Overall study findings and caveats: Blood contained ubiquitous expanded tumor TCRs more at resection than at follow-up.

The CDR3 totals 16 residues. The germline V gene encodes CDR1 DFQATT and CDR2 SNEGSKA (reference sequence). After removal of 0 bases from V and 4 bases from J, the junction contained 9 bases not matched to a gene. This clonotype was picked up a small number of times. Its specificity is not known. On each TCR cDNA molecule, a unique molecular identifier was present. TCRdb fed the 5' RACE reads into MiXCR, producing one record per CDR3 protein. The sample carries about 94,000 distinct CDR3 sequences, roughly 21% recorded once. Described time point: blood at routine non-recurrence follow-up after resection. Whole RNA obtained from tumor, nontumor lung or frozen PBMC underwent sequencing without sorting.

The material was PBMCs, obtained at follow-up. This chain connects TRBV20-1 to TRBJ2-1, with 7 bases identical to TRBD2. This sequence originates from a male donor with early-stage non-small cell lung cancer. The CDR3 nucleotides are TGCAGTGCTAGAGATTTGGAGCGGGGAGAATACAATGAGCAGTTCTTC. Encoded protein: CSARDLERGEYNEQFF.